The 22 T cell receptor beta chains listed next were all sequenced from one sample in a study of STAT3 mutations in large granular lymphocyte leukemia (dated by TCRdb to about 2019). The paper's findings and limits, for the study overall: Every T-LGLL patient showed at least one immunodominant TCRbeta clonotype, and about half showed multiple immunodominant subclonotypes.

Receptors were amplified or captured by the immunoSEQ multiplex PCR assay. TCRdb took this table from immuneACCESS and kept in-frame rearrangements with V and J called. Such tables lack part of the clones; where checked against another copy, unresolved V genes explain under half of the gap, and the rest is unexplained. The sample table lists 10,000 to 15,000 clones, approximately 88% of them with a count of one. Together, the top ten hold about 12% of the sample. Their recognized antigens are unknown. Input material: PBMCs. The source of these receptors is a human donor with T large granular lymphocyte leukemia. Some clones in this sample may be carry-over from other donors' samples.

The rearrangement uses TRBV6-1 and TRBJ1-1; 8 nucleotides line up with TRBD1. CDR3 length equals 15 residues. V lost 2 bases and J lost 5; bases outside the gene matches: 7. Germline V gene sequence: CDR1 MNHNS, CDR2 SASEGT. The CDR3 protein is CASSELTGVRTEAFF. Here the CDR3 DNA reads TGTGCCAGCAGTGAATTGACAGGGGTGCGAACTGAAGCTTTCTTT.

The genes are TRBV7-9 and TRBJ2-5; 7 bases fit TRBD2. This CDR3 has 16 residues. CDR1 SEHNR and CDR2 FQNEAQ come from the germline V gene (reference sequence). The J segment lost 2 bases and the V segment lost 8 bases, leaving 14 bases of the junction unmatched. The CDR3 DNA reads TGTGCCAGCTCGCACTGGGGGGGAGGGGATCAAGAGACCCAGTACTTC. Its protein product is CASSHWGGGDQETQYF.

The chain has TRBV19 and TRBJ2-4, with 8 positions matching TRBD1. J was trimmed by 5 bases and V by 5 bases; bases with no gene match: 5. This CDR3 comprises 14 residues. The V gene's germline CDR1 is LNHDA and CDR2 SQIVND (reference sequence). The CDR3 DNA sequence: TGTGCCAGTAGTGGCAGGGGGCGCGAAAACATTCAGTACTTC. This codes for CASSGRGRENIQYF.

The chain joins TRBV6-1 to TRBJ2-1; D is possibly TRBD1 (6 bases). The CDR3 loop spans 15 amino acids. Germline values: CDR1 MNHNS, CDR2 SASEGT. Trimming stripped 1 base from V and 3 bases from J, with 10 bases between. The CDR3 sequence is CASSEGVGGYNEQFF. The CDR3 region has the DNA TGTGCCAGCAGTGAAGGAGTAGGGGGCTACAATGAGCAGTTCTTC.

J is TRBJ2-5 and V is TRBV5-1, with TRBD1 identical over 10 bases. The CDR3 is made up of 15 amino acids. The V segment lost 4 bases and the J segment 7 bases; nucleotides outside the gene matches: 10. CDR1 is SGHRS, CDR2 YFSETQ, per germline. Here the CDR3 DNA reads TGCGCCAGCAGCCCCGGGACAGGGGTGGGGGCGACCCAGTACTTC. Its translation: CASSPGTGVGATQYF. Supplemented by reference TRBV5-1 and TRBJ2-5, the full variable domain reads KAGVTQTPRYLIKTRGQQVTLSCSPISGHRSVSWYQQTPGQGLQFLFEYFSETQRNKGNFPGRFSGRQFSNSRSEMNVSTLELGDSALYLCASSPGTGVGATQYFGPGTRLLVL.

The chain couples TRBV15 to TRBJ1-1, with 7 bases aligning to TRBD1. Germline CDR1 is LNHNV and CDR2 is YYDKDF (reference sequence). The CDR3 is 14 residues long. Unmatched junction bases numbered 3, after V lost 5 bases and J lost 0 bases. The CDR3 DNA sequence: TGTGCCACCAGCGTGGGACAGTTGAACACTGAAGCTTTCTTT. Residues: CATSVGQLNTEAFF.

The chain joins TRBV6-5 to TRBJ2-5, with unresolved D. This CDR3 is built from 14 residues. Per germline, CDR1 MNHEY and CDR2 SVGAGI. Between the trimmed V and J ends, which lost 2 bases and 4 bases, there was a span of 11 bases. The CDR3: CASSYRVTGETQYF. CDR3 bases: TGTGCCAGCAGTTACAGGGTCACGGGAGAGACCCAGTACTTC.

The chain is built from TRBV7-9 and TRBJ2-1, with 7 bases lining up with TRBD1. Germline trimming cut 1 base from V and 2 bases from J; bases unmatched to any gene: 5. The CDR3 has 16 residues. Germline V CDR1 and CDR2: SEHNR, FQNEAQ (reference sequence). The CDR3 sequence: CASSLEGARTYNEQFF. CDR3 DNA: TGTGCCAGCAGCTTAGAGGGGGCAAGGACCTACAATGAGCAGTTCTTC.

The chain employs TRBV6-5 and TRBJ1-2; unclear D gene. V was trimmed by 4 bases and J by 8 bases, leaving 17 bases between them. The CDR3 spans 14 residues. In germline, CDR1 is MNHEY, CDR2 SVGAGI. The CDR3 DNA sequence: TGTGCCAGCAGTTTCCTCAGGCAACATTTAGGCTACACCTTC. Encoded protein: CASSFLRQHLGYTF.

The V call is TRBV7-8, the J call TRBJ2-7, with 8 bases fitting TRBD1. The CDR3 contains 16 residues. CDR1 is SGHVS and CDR2 is FQNEAQ in the germline V gene. With 1 base clipped from V and 1 base from J, the junction kept 6 bases outside the gene matches. The CDR3 nucleotides are TGTGCCAGCAGCTTAGACCGGGACAGGCCTTCCTACGAGCAGTACTTC. Residues: CASSLDRDRPSYEQYF.

The chain has TRBV5-8 and TRBJ2-5; no clear D. This CDR3 region has 14 residues. Germline values: CDR1 SGHTS, CDR2 YDEGEE. V was clipped by 1 base and J by 5 bases, with 12 bases between them. The CDR3 reads CASSLIRAWETQYF. The DNA of the CDR3 is TGTGCCAGCAGCTTGATCCGTGCCTGGGAGACCCAGTACTTC.

This chain joins TRBV2 and TRBJ2-4; 10 nucleotides align to TRBD2. CDR1 and CDR2 from the germline V gene are SNHLY and FYNNEI. CDR3 length equals 15 residues. V lost 2 bases and J lost 6; bases outside the gene matches: 4. In DNA form, the CDR3 reads TGTGCCAGCAGTGAACTAGCGGGAGTAGGAAACATTCAGTACTTC. Protein sequence: CASSELAGVGNIQYF. Based on the CDR3 plus reference TRBV2 and TRBJ2-4, the full variable domain is EPEVTQTPSHQVTQMGQEVILRCVPISNHLYFYWYRQILGQKVEFLVSFYNNEISEKSEIFDDQFSVERPDGSNFTLKIRSTKLEDSAMYFCASSELAGVGNIQYFGAGTRLSVL.

The J gene is TRBJ1-1, the V gene TRBV6-1; 8 bases are shared with TRBD1. This CDR3 region has 14 residues. V was pared by 5 bases and J by 4 bases, with 6 bases of the junction left unmatched. In germline, CDR1 is MNHNS, CDR2 SASEGT. CDR3 residues: CASSPRGLSTEAFF. Written as DNA, the CDR3 is TGTGCCAGCAGTCCCAGGGGGCTGAGCACTGAAGCTTTCTTT.

The gene calls are TRBV29-1 and TRBJ2-3, with D unresolved. CDR1 is SQVTM, CDR2 ANQGSEA, per germline. The V end lost 0 bases, the J end lost 9 bases, and 10 bases lay between the germline ends. The CDR3 covers 12 residues. This CDR3 reads CSVEDTDGTQYF. The CDR3 DNA follows: TGCAGCGTTGAAGATACGGATGGGACGCAGTATTTT.

The chain uses TRBV6-1 and TRBJ2-7; 9 positions agree with TRBD2. CDR3 length: 15 amino acids. The germline V gene encodes CDR1 MNHNS and CDR2 SASEGT. Trimming took 3 bases from V and 4 from J; bases not matched to a gene: 7. CDR3 sequence reads: CASSEAAGGPYEQYV. CDR3 in DNA: TGTGCCAGCAGTGAGGCGGCGGGGGGGCCGTACGAGCAGTACGTC.

There are a few counts of this clone. The rearrangement joins TRBV12-5 to TRBJ2-1; perhaps TRBD1 as D (6 bases). V dropped 5 bases and J dropped 6 bases, with 8 bases sitting between them. This CDR3 region has 12 residues. Germline V lookup: CDR1 LGHNT, CDR2 FRNRAP. CDR3 sequence: CASGPDSNEQFF. CDR3 bases: TGTGCTAGTGGTCCGGACAGCAATGAGCAGTTCTTC.

The chain joins TRBV27 to TRBJ1-2, with D possibly TRBD1 on 5 matching bases. CDR3 length equals 14 residues. Between the trimmed V and J ends, which lost 5 bases and 5 bases, there was a span of 15 bases. The germline gives CDR1 MNHEY, CDR2 SMNVEV (reference sequence). Here the CDR3 reads CASSPQGPQYGYTF. CDR3 nucleotide sequence: TGTGCCAGCAGTCCTCAGGGCCCTCAGTATGGCTACACCTTC.

The V call is TRBV5-1, the J call TRBJ1-2; a weak D match, TRBD1 (5 bases). The length of the CDR3 is 12 residues. Trimming pared 2 bases from V and 8 bases from J, leaving 10 bases between. Germline lookup yields CDR1 SGHRS and CDR2 YFSETQ. The CDR3 spells CASSFMGEGYTF. CDR3 DNA: TGCGCCAGCAGCTTCATGGGGGAGGGCTACACCTTC.

This chain connects TRBV30 to TRBJ2-3; 10 nucleotides agree with TRBD2. This CDR3 comprises 16 residues. V gave up 0 bases and J gave up 0 bases; unmatched junction bases: 3. The germline V gene encodes CDR1 GTSNPN and CDR2 SVGIG (reference sequence). In nucleotides, the CDR3 is TGTGCCTGGAGTGTGACTAGCGGGTATAGCACAGATACGCAGTATTTT. Translated: CAWSVTSGYSTDTQYF. The variable domain in full, completed from reference TRBV30 and TRBJ2-3, reads SQTIHQWPATLVQPVGSPLSLECTVEGTSNPNLYWYRQAAGRGLQLLFYSVGIGQISSEVPQNLSASRPQDRQFILSSKKLLLSDSGFYLCAWSVTSGYSTDTQYFGPGTRLTVL.

The V gene is TRBV5-1, the J gene TRBJ2-3; TRBD1 aligns across 7 bases. J gave up 4 bases and V 5 bases, and 10 bases lay outside the gene matches. CDR3 size: 15 residues. Germline V gene lookup returns CDR1 SGHRS and CDR2 YFSETQ. The CDR3 coding sequence is TGCGCCAGCAGGAGACAGGGAATTCTCCCAGATACGCAGTATTTT. Translated: CASRRQGILPDTQYF. The full variable domain, in which reference TRBV5-1 and TRBJ2-3 provide the parts outside the CDR3, is KAGVTQTPRYLIKTRGQQVTLSCSPISGHRSVSWYQQTPGQGLQFLFEYFSETQRNKGNFPGRFSGRQFSNSRSEMNVSTLELGDSALYLCASRRQGILPDTQYFGPGTRLTVL.

The chain recombines TRBV6-5 with TRBJ2-1; D may correspond to TRBD1 or TRBD2 (5 bases each). Between the trimmed V and J ends, which lost 3 bases and 4 bases, there was a span of 10 bases. This CDR3 is built from 14 residues. CDR1 and CDR2 (germline): MNHEY, SVGAGI. This chain's CDR3 is CASSYGGDYNEQFF. CDR3 bases: TGTGCCAGCAGTTATGGGGGAGATTACAATGAGCAGTTCTTC.

The chain recombines TRBV19 with TRBJ1-6; TRBD1 agrees at 9 bases. The junction had 8 bases not matched to a gene; V was cut back by 7 bases and J by 10 bases. There are 14 residues in the CDR3. CDR1 LNHDA and CDR2 SQIVND come from the germline V gene (reference sequence). The CDR3 nucleotides are TGTGCCAGTACCGCCGGGACAGGGTACTCACCCCTCCACTTT. The encoded protein is CASTAGTGYSPLHF.